This T cell receptor (beta chain) is from a study of cytomegalovirus exposure and HLA in healthy donors (dated by TCRdb to 2015 to 2018). With respect to the entire study: In an earlier analysis of several hundred of the donors, roughly 300 Gb of sequence data and 90 million to 120 million unique TCR beta sequences from about 179 million T cells were reported. An earlier analysis of some 500 of the donors applied high-throughput TCR beta sequencing to assess whether each TCR beta V gene segment acted as functional or pseudogenic. To predict cytomegalovirus infection status, the study brought together high-throughput TCR immunosequencing, statistical association of individual TCRs with disease status, and machine learning. Rather than drawing on any new phenotypic data, the later analysis identified candidate immune exposures from TCR beta sequences and the way those sequences occurred across donors. Using immunosequencing, the study profiled T cell repertoires from some 670 subjects and related those repertoires to cytomegalovirus serostatus. A later analysis re-examined previously published TCR beta repertoires from roughly 720 donors and added high-resolution HLA genotyping to investigate patterns of TCR occurrence. The study was designed to test whether signatures of past pathogen exposure could be identified by cataloging public T cell receptors. On average, around 200,000 unique TCR beta nucleotide sequences were sequenced per donor among a few hundred genotyped donors of the cohort, with roughly 20% of those sequences being non-productive. Typing coverage varied by locus: about 620-640 donors for A, B, C, DRB1 and DQB1; roughly 500 for DQA1; nearly 610 for DPA1; 400 to 480 for DPB1. Both class I and class II loci were covered by HLA typing, at four-digit resolution. A separate validation cohort of 90 to 150 different subjects was used in addition to the roughly 720-subject first cohort. Genome-wide SNP genotypes for about 60% of the 666 donors were used in a later genetic analysis, which treated that subset as a discovery cohort. An early release that covered some 640 HLA-typed donors contained approximately 300 gigabases of sequencing data and 80 million or so unique TCR sequences. Among the roughly 400 genotyped donors, approximately 82% belonged to the genetic ancestry cluster associated with self-reported Caucasian donors. Several DR-DQ haplotypes were handled as single units for association and clustering, since linkage in the cohort was strong. Donor age, sex, ethnicity and CMV serostatus were compiled alongside the repertoire data. Every discovery cohort repertoire had been produced on one sequencing platform. The paper's findings and limits, for the study overall: In a later analysis, the rate of TCR association differed among HLA loci, with DRB1 alleles having the most associated TCRs and HLA-C alleles having the fewest. The study gave a list of more than 150 TCR beta chains associated with cytomegalovirus. A group of highly shared sequence variants was considered likely to be a technical artifact of the sequencing pipeline. An association between a missense DCLRE1C variant and V-gene and J-gene trimming of TCR beta chains was found in a later genetic analysis and replicated in an independent cohort. The classifier was reported to diagnose cytomegalovirus status with high specificity and sensitivity in both the original cohort and the validation cohort. A later analysis reported that several top co-occurrence clusters appeared linked to parvovirus B19, influenza, CMV and Epstein-Barr virus. Because counts were too low, around 18 rarely observed V segments, including chromosome 9 orphons, were left out of the earlier analysis of approximately 580 of the donors. Some IMGT-functional V segments, including TRBV6-2 and TRBV6-3, could not be distinguished by the 87-base-pair reads and were therefore excluded. In an earlier analysis of around 600 of the donors, most TCR beta V segments appeared in productive rearrangements about 87% or about 30% of the time, broadly matching IMGT annotations. A further reported finding was that TCR beta sequences accurately predicted the HLA-A and HLA-B alleles for most subjects in the first cohort. While some public TCRs were present in many individuals, most TCR sequences turned up only very rarely across donors. Only TCR beta chains were sequenced in this cohort, and the absence of alpha or paired-chain data limited detectable features. A later genetic analysis reported fewer N-insertions in productive TCRs among donors in an Asian-associated ancestry cluster than the roughly 700-donor mean. Because some donors lacked HLA typing at each locus, the association tests relied only on the typed subset. A later analysis found that most CMV-associated TCR beta chains appeared HLA-restricted, with HLA associations seemingly driven largely by CMV exposure. Linkage disequilibrium might explain the correlated functional status among segregating V segments, but an unknown experimental factor could not be ruled out. Strong co-occurrence of HLA alleles, especially DR and DQ, made assigning TCR associations to individual alleles difficult. Compared with equally common non-associated chains, HLA-associated TCR beta chains in a later analysis were more clonally expanded and had lower generation probabilities. Roughly uniform sequencing depth across donors was assumed in presence/absence analyses, although this assumption may not hold. It was suggested by the authors that the approach could potentially be generalized to other disease states and immunological phenotypes. Immune exposure information for the cohort was limited to CMV serostatus. In vitro tests confirmed that a few of the cytomegalovirus-associated TCR beta chains recognize cytomegalovirus antigens. A later analysis associated 16,951 TCR beta sequences with specific HLA alleles at a false discovery rate of 0.05.

The CDR3 holds 13 amino acids from the cysteine to the phenylalanine. Only the CDR3 part of the read is kept: 39 bases, read in frame from the first base. Relative to germline, V is 7 bases shorter and J is 2 bases shorter, with 12 bases between their ends. Based on the germline V gene (reference sequence), the CDR1 and CDR2 sequences are SGHKS and YYEKEE. Library prep was done by the immunoSEQ multiplex PCR assay. For the multiplex PCR, a mixture combining 60 forward primers for TCR Vbeta segments and 13 reverse primers for TCR Jbeta segments was used. Amplification of the CDR3 region of rearranged TCR beta genes was performed with a multiplex PCR assay on genomic DNA. The Illumina HiSeq System was used to sequence the amplified TCR beta libraries as 87-base-pair reads. Per the authors' processing: A later analysis counted about 80 million unique TCR beta chains across the approximately 700 repertoires, and around 9.9 million of these chains were shared by at least two donors. Raw reads were error-corrected and collapsed into unique sequences with a nearest-neighbor algorithm that merged closely related sequences to remove PCR and sequencing errors. Alignment of CDR3 sequences to IMGT reference sequences was used to assign V, D and J gene segments. For a sequence to be retained, a match of at least six nucleotides to both a V gene segment and a J gene segment was required. Rearrangements were classified as productive when the CDR3 lacked stop codons and remained in frame with V and J, and all other rearrangements were classified as non-productive. Following IMGT convention, CDR3 was defined as the stretch from the second conserved V-encoded cysteine up to the conserved J-encoded phenylalanine. The earlier analysis of 550 to 650 of the donors excluded any sequence lacking an unambiguous match to a single V gene segment. In an earlier analysis of 587 of the donors, a V segment was called functional when productive rearrangements were above 56.7%, and segregating when the standard deviation between donors exceeded 5%. A statistical classification framework was built to diagnose cytomegalovirus status from the catalog of TCR beta chain sequences. A later analysis assigned V and J genes by comparing TCR nucleotide sequences with IMGT/GENE-DB human TR gene sequences. In a later analysis, CDR3 sequences and most-parsimonious VDJ recombination scenarios were assigned using the TCRdist pipeline. In a later analysis, each TCR beta chain was defined by its CDR3 amino acid sequence together with its V-gene family, and reads lacking a unique V-gene family were excluded. A later analysis removed 592 highly shared, low-generation-probability nucleotide sequences to deal with suspected cross-contamination and a sequencing artifact. For each public chain, a later analysis derived a clonal expansion index from normalized ranks of inferred template counts within each repertoire. A later analysis computed generation probabilities with a VDJ recombination model fitted to out-of-frame rearrangements, and checked the results against IGoR. In a later analysis, hypergeometric tests were used to score TCR-TCR, TCR-HLA and TCR-CMV co-occurrence, with a repertoire-size bias correction applied to TCR pairs. To estimate false discovery rates, a later analysis permuted the HLA or CMV assignments 20 times. A later analysis grouped co-occurring TCRs with DBSCAN, adding TCRdist sequence similarity when clustering within HLA-allele-positive subsets. Repertoires with fewer than 30,000 or more than 120,000 public chains were left out of co-occurrence clustering, as were four to six repertoires with anomalous nucleotide sharing. The immuneACCESS repertoire file appears here via TCRdb, limited to in-frame rearrangements. These files lack a portion of the clones; in checked studies, under half of the deficit traces to unresolved V genes, and the cause of the others is not known. V and J calls plus clone size are reproduced from that table; the DNA served to infer D and trimming. The sample table records 100,000 to 150,000 clones; 75% to 85% of these occur just once. Of the sample, 1.5% to 2% is held by the ten largest clones.

The cohort comprised fewer than 750 healthy bone marrow donors. At the time of sampling, all cohort members were nominally healthy, though unrecorded immune exposures were likely present. The donor tested CMV seropositive, placing the donor among the 250 to 300 seropositive members of the cohort. Each donor provided a peripheral blood sample, and peripheral blood mononuclear cells were used for TCR beta sequencing. The Qiagen DNeasy Blood Extraction Kit was used to extract genomic DNA from the blood cell samples. About this clone itself: This receptor's antigen is unknown. No qualities accompany the bases; no much larger clone lies one base away.

The V and J genes are TRBV5-5 and TRBJ2-5; the D gene is perhaps TRBD1, from 5 matching bases. The sequenced sample was PBMCs. This TCR derives from a female donor in good health and CMV-seropositive. Here is the DNA: TGTGCCAGCGGGAAAGGGGTACAAGAGACCCAGTACTTC. It translates as CASGKGVQETQYF.